Shown below are 32 T cell receptor beta chains from a single sample sequenced in a study of early T cells in non-severe SARS-CoV-2 infection. TCRdb reanalysed the 5' RACE reads using MiXCR and keeps one entry per CDR3 protein. The top ten hold 4.7% of the sample, which has 35,000 to 50,000 distinct CDR3 sequences, 7.1% seen once. The sample consisted of whole blood. The receptors were sampled from an adult who was a healthcare worker with PCR-confirmed SARS-CoV-2 infection or an uninfected control (not recorded which).

This clonotype was observed at least ten times. The chain uses TRBV12-3 or TRBV12-4 and TRBJ2-3; weak D call: TRBD2 (5 bases). The CDR3 sequence is 15 residues long. Trimming left V 5 bases short and J 0 bases short, with 12 bases between. CDR3 region: CASSPRAASTDTQYF. The CDR3 region has the DNA TGTGCCAGCAGTCCTCGAGCGGCTAGCACAGATACGCAGTATTTT.

The genes are TRBV20-1 and TRBJ1-1, with D unclear. V was pared by 2 bases and J by 11 bases, with 12 bases between. This CDR3 contains 11 residues. Germline CDR1 reads DFQATT; CDR2 reads SNEGSKA (reference sequence). In DNA, the CDR3 is TGCAGTGCTAGATCTAAGGGCAGTGCTTTCTTT. It codes for CSARSKGSAFF.

This clonotype showed up many times. The chain links TRBV4-1 to TRBJ1-6; D is perhaps TRBD1 (5 bases). This CDR3 has 14 residues. Trimming pared 6 bases from V and 5 bases from J, leaving 11 bases between. Germline CDR1 MGHRA, CDR2 YSYEKL. CDR3 amino acids: CASRQTENNSPLHF. In DNA, the CDR3 is TGCGCCAGCAGGCAGACAGAGAATAATTCACCCCTCCACTTT.

This clonotype occurred many times. V is TRBV10-3 and J is TRBJ2-2; no clear D. The V end lost 0 bases, the J end lost 3 bases, and 11 bases lay between the germline ends. This CDR3 contains 16 residues. Germline values: CDR1 ENHRY, CDR2 SYGVKD. The CDR3 nucleotides read TGTGCCATCAGTGAGTCGATCGGGTATGACACCGGGGAGCTGTTTTTT. This encodes CAISESIGYDTGELFF.

This clonotype was seen many times. The chain employs TRBV7-9 and TRBJ1-3; D is ambiguous. With 0 bases removed from V and 0 bases from J, the gap between germline ends came to 9 bases. Germline V gene sequence: CDR1 SEHNR, CDR2 FQNEAQ (reference sequence). The CDR3 is 16 amino acids. The CDR3 DNA follows: TGTGCCAGCAGCTTAGCTGTAGGCAGCTCTGGAAACACCATATATTTT. Translation: CASSLAVGSSGNTIYF. Full variable domain (rest looked up from reference TRBV7-9 and TRBJ1-3): DTGVSQNPRHKITKRGQNVTFRCDPISEHNRLYWYRQTLGQGPEFLTYFQNEAQLEKSRLLSDRFSAERPKGSFSTLEIQRTEQGDSAMYLCASSLAVGSSGNTIYFGEGSWLTVV.

This clonotype was found many times. The chain uses TRBV7-6 and TRBJ2-5; D not resolved. CDR1 and CDR2 (germline): SGHVS, FNYEAQ. V was shortened by 1 base and J by 2 bases, with 5 bases between the two germline ends. This CDR3 spans 13 amino acids. DNA of the CDR3: TGTGCCAGCAGCTTAGGGCCTCAAGAGACCCAGTACTTC. This translates into CASSLGPQETQYF.

This chain links TRBV4-3 with TRBJ1-6; D gene unclear. CDR1 is LGHNA, CDR2 YSLEER, per germline. The CDR3 is 13 residues long. V shed 0 bases and J shed 7 bases, with 4 bases lying between them. CDR3: CASSQDANSPLHF. For the CDR3, the DNA is TGCGCCAGCAGCCAAGATGCGAATTCACCCCTCCACTTT.

This clonotype was picked up many times. The rearrangement joins TRBV9 to TRBJ1-4; D is undetermined. V lost 0 bases and J lost 6, with 15 bases in between. This CDR3 contains 16 residues. Germline V gene data show CDR1 as SGDLS and CDR2 as YYNGEE. This CDR3 reads CASSVAIGPGDEKLFF. CDR3 DNA: TGTGCCAGCAGCGTAGCAATCGGGCCTGGAGATGAAAAACTGTTTTTT.

V gene TRBV6-5 combines with J gene TRBJ1-2; D is uncertain. Trimming stripped 2 bases from V and 7 bases from J, with 8 bases between. The germline gives CDR1 MNHEY, CDR2 SVGAGI. This CDR3 has 12 amino acids. The CDR3 nucleotides are TGTGCCAGCAGTTACGGTGGGGTTGGCTACACCTTC. Translation gives CASSYGGVGYTF.

In its sample, this clonotype ranks as medium-sized. The chain links TRBV5-6 to TRBJ1-3, with D tentatively TRBD1 (6 bases). V lost 0 bases and J lost 4, with 14 bases in between. The CDR3 has 16 amino acids. The germline V gene has CDR1 SGHDT and CDR2 YYEEEE. CDR3 sequence: CASSLGQDSQGNTIYF. The CDR3 nucleotides read TGTGCCAGCAGCTTGGGTCAGGACAGCCAAGGAAACACCATATATTTT.

Only a few counts were recorded for this clonotype. This chain links TRBV7-2 with TRBJ2-7; 8 nucleotides align to TRBD1. The CDR3 loop spans 16 amino acids. V gave up 1 base and J gave up 3 bases; unmatched junction bases: 8. Germline values: CDR1 SGHTA, CDR2 FQGNSA. As DNA, the CDR3 is TGTGCCAGCAGCTTAGGCGGTCAGGGGGCCCGCTACGAGCAGTACTTC. Its translation: CASSLGGQGARYEQYF.

The chain recombines TRBV11-3 with TRBJ2-3; the D gene is possibly TRBD2 (6 bases). The CDR3 totals 15 residues. Germline loops: CDR1 SGHNT, CDR2 YENEEA. The ends were cut back, 1 base at V and 4 bases at J, with 12 bases in the middle. CDR3 protein: CASSLARGRADTQYF. The DNA of the CDR3 is TGTGCCAGCAGCTTAGCCCGGGGGAGAGCAGATACGCAGTATTTT.

The V gene is TRBV4-3, the J gene TRBJ2-3; the match to TRBD2 covers 10 bases. J was trimmed by 12 bases and V by 3 bases; bases with no gene match: 9. CDR1 and CDR2 (germline): LGHNA, YSLEER. This CDR3 region has 14 residues. The CDR3 bases are TGCGCCAGCAGCCAGGGTAGCGGGGGGTCCTCCCAGTATTTT. Its translation: CASSQGSGGSSQYF.

V and J are TRBV6-1 and TRBJ2-3, with D maybe TRBD2 (5 bases). The CDR3 sequence is 13 residues long. The germline V gene has CDR1 MNHNS and CDR2 SASEGT. The V and J ends lost 7 bases and 5 bases respectively, with 13 bases between them. The CDR3 coding sequence is TGTGCCAGCAACACCGACCGGGGAGATACGCAGTATTTT. This encodes CASNTDRGDTQYF.

This clonotype occurred a few times. V and J are TRBV9 and TRBJ2-7; 8 bases line up with TRBD2. The ends lost 3 bases at V and 0 bases at J; junction bases unmatched: 2. The CDR3 has 14 amino acids. Germline V gene sequence: CDR1 SGDLS, CDR2 YYNGEE. CDR3 residues: CASSAGGSSYEQYF. The CDR3 DNA follows: TGTGCCAGCAGCGCGGGGGGGAGCTCCTACGAGCAGTACTTC.

The chain is built from TRBV30 and TRBJ2-3, with a weak D call TRBD2 (5 bases). The V end was cut by 3 bases, the J end by 3 bases, with 13 bases between. Germline V lookup: CDR1 GTSNPN, CDR2 SVGIG (reference sequence). The CDR3 consists of 14 residues. The CDR3 protein is CAWRGLASTDTQYF. In DNA, the CDR3 is TGTGCCTGGAGGGGTCTAGCTTCGACAGATACGCAGTATTTT.

This clonotype was detected many times. The V and J genes are TRBV12-3 or TRBV12-4 and TRBJ2-2; TRBD2 matches at 10 bases. The CDR3 is 17 residues long. V dropped 6 bases and J dropped 6; count of bases not matched to a gene: 13. The CDR3 loop reads CASSPRGAGGLAGELFF. CDR3 nucleotides: TGTGCCAGCAGCCCACGGGGAGCGGGGGGGCTCGCCGGGGAGCTGTTTTTT.

This clonotype appeared many times. The V and J genes are TRBV30 and TRBJ1-5; D may be TRBD1 (6 bases). The germline V gene has CDR1 GTSNPN and CDR2 SVGIG (reference sequence). The CDR3 totals 14 residues. Deletions cut 1 base from V and 4 bases from J, with 11 bases between. The CDR3 bases are TGTGCCTGGAGTGGTACACAGGGAAATCAGCCCCAGCATTTT. Amino acid sequence: CAWSGTQGNQPQHF. Looking up the rest from reference TRBV30 and TRBJ1-5 gives the full variable domain: SQTIHQWPATLVQPVGSPLSLECTVEGTSNPNLYWYRQAAGRGLQLLFYSVGIGQISSEVPQNLSASRPQDRQFILSSKKLLLSDSGFYLCAWSGTQGNQPQHFGDGTRLSIL.

The sample holds many counts of this clonotype. The V gene is TRBV18, the J gene TRBJ2-7; 10 bases agree with TRBD1. This CDR3 is 13 amino acids long. V gave up 3 bases and J gave up 6 bases; unmatched junction bases: 2. The germline CDR1 and CDR2 sequences are KGHSH and LQKENI. CDR3 region: CASSPRDRGEQYF. The CDR3 nucleotides are TGTGCCAGCTCACCGCGGGACAGGGGCGAGCAGTACTTC.

This clonotype has just one count. The V and J genes are TRBV12-3 or TRBV12-4 and TRBJ2-5, with 13 nucleotides matching TRBD2. The CDR3 is 15 residues long. The junction had 5 bases not matched to a gene; V was cut back by 6 bases and J by 4 bases. CDR3 loop: CASRLTSGGAETQYF. CDR3 in DNA: TGTGCCAGCAGACTTACTAGCGGGGGGGCAGAGACCCAGTACTTC.

This chain links TRBV19 with TRBJ2-5, with 7 bases lining up with TRBD2. Germline lookup yields CDR1 LNHDA and CDR2 SQIVND (reference sequence). Trimming took 4 bases from V and 5 from J; bases not matched to a gene: 4. CDR3 length: 13 residues. In DNA, the CDR3 is TGTGCCAGTAGTAGGAGTAGCGGGGAGACCCAGTACTTC. Protein: CASSRSSGETQYF.

The chain combines TRBV5-1 with TRBJ2-7; 10 bases match TRBD1. Germline CDR1 is SGHRS and CDR2 is YFSETQ. CDR3 size: 14 residues. V lost 5 bases, J lost 6 bases, and 8 bases stayed unmatched. CDR3: CASRGSGTGVEQYF. DNA of the CDR3: TGCGCCAGCAGGGGATCCGGGACAGGGGTCGAGCAGTACTTC.

The chain employs TRBV12-3 or TRBV12-4 and TRBJ2-2; 10 nucleotides match TRBD2. V shed 3 bases and J 7 bases; nucleotides not matched to a gene: 11. The CDR3 length is 17 residues. The CDR3 bases are TGTGCCAGCAGTTTCCGGCCTAGCGGGGGCCGTGGCGGGGAGCTGTTTTTT. Translating it yields CASSFRPSGGRGGELFF.

This clonotype was picked up many times. The chain recombines TRBV12-3 or TRBV12-4 with TRBJ2-3, with D hard to call. Trimming took off 5 bases at V and 2 bases at J, with 5 bases between the two ends. The CDR3 is 12 residues long. The CDR3 sequence is CASSPTTDTQYF. The CDR3 nucleotides are TGTGCCAGCAGTCCGACCACAGATACGCAGTATTTT.

The V call is TRBV20-1, the J call TRBJ1-2; no definite D call. The CDR3 loop spans 15 amino acids. The germline V and J ends were trimmed by 1 base and 3 bases, with 15 bases remaining between them. Germline values: CDR1 DFQATT, CDR2 SNEGSKA (reference sequence). The CDR3 sequence: CSARATREEDYGYTF. DNA of the CDR3: TGCAGTGCTAGAGCTACGAGGGAGGAGGACTATGGCTACACCTTC.

The rearrangement uses TRBV2 and TRBJ2-2; D is uncertain. The CDR3 spans 11 residues. V lost 5 bases and J lost 8, with 6 bases in between. Per germline, CDR1 SNHLY and CDR2 FYNNEI. The CDR3: CASSKGGELFF. CDR3 coding DNA: TGTGCCAGCAGTAAGGGAGGGGAGCTGTTTTTT.

At least ten counts were recorded for this clonotype. This chain connects TRBV5-1 to TRBJ2-7; a possible D gene is TRBD1 (6 bases). Germline CDR1 is SGHRS and CDR2 is YFSETQ. The CDR3 has 13 residues. The V gene lost 0 bases and the J gene lost 5 bases, with 9 bases spanning the gap. This CDR3 is CASSLDRVNEQYF. The CDR3 DNA reads TGCGCCAGCAGCTTGGACAGGGTAAACGAGCAGTACTTC.

This clonotype was counted a few times. This chain joins TRBV20-1 and TRBJ1-2, with 9 bases lining up with TRBD1. The CDR3 runs to 15 residues. The germline CDR1 and CDR2 sequences are DFQATT and SNEGSKA (reference sequence). J gave up 1 base and V 1 base, and 4 bases lay outside the gene matches. CDR3 sequence: CSARVRGQGNYGYTF. CDR3 bases: TGCAGTGCTAGAGTACGGGGACAGGGTAACTATGGCTACACCTTC.

This clonotype is judged medium-sized. The rearrangement joins TRBV7-8 to TRBJ1-4; 7 bases line up with TRBD1. Germline trimming cut 1 base from V and 4 bases from J; bases unmatched to any gene: 12. CDR1 and CDR2 from the germline V gene are SGHVS and FQNEAQ. The CDR3 totals 18 residues. The DNA for the CDR3 is TGTGCCAGCAGCTTAGGTGTTACAGGGGATCAGGATAATGAAAAACTGTTTTTT. As protein: CASSLGVTGDQDNEKLFF. The full variable domain, rest sourced from reference TRBV7-8 and TRBJ1-4, is GAGVSQSPRYKVAKRGQDVALRCDPISGHVSLFWYQQALGQGPEFLTYFQNEAQLDKSGLPSDRFFAERPEGSVSTLKIQRTQQEDSAVYLCASSLGVTGDQDNEKLFFGSGTQLSVL.

This clonotype was observed at least ten times. J is TRBJ2-7 and V is TRBV29-1; no firm D call. The CDR3 extends over 12 amino acids. The V end was cut by 0 bases, the J end by 2 bases, with 5 bases between. Looked up from germline, CDR1 is SQVTM and CDR2 is ANQGSEA. The CDR3 DNA reads TGCAGCGTTGAAGACAGTACCTACGAGCAGTACTTC. As protein: CSVEDSTYEQYF.

This clonotype was observed a handful of times. This rearrangement joins TRBV29-1 to TRBJ1-2, with D perhaps TRBD1 (6 bases). This CDR3 region has 11 residues. In germline, CDR1 is SQVTM, CDR2 ANQGSEA. V was trimmed by 5 bases and J by 7 bases, leaving 11 bases between them. The CDR3 loop is CSVSGGGGYTF. DNA for the CDR3: TGCAGCGTTTCGGGGGGCGGTGGCTACACCTTC.

Only a few counts were recorded for this clonotype. The chain uses TRBV5-5 and TRBJ2-1, with D maybe TRBD2 (5 bases). The CDR3 is made up of 15 amino acids. Germline values: CDR1 SGHKS, CDR2 YYEKEE (reference sequence). V was trimmed by 0 bases and J by 0 bases, leaving 7 bases between them. CDR3 coding DNA: TGTGCCAGCAGCTTGGTGGAGGTCTCCTACAATGAGCAGTTCTTC. This sequence encodes CASSLVEVSYNEQFF.